Shown below are 16 T cell receptor beta chains from a single sample sequenced in a study of blood T cell repertoires in COVID-19. The repertoire was sequenced with immunoSEQ multiplex PCR; TCRdb's copy has only in-frame clones and lacks some. The sample yields about 300,000 clones, about 90% seen once. The sample taken for sequencing was PBMCs or T cells enriched from blood (not recorded which). Receptor source: a woman aged 50 to 60 who had been exposed to COVID-19.

The chain couples TRBV4-1 to TRBJ1-5; D may be TRBD1 (5 bases). The CDR3 has 15 amino acids. Germline V lookup: CDR1 MGHRA, CDR2 YSYEKL. V lost 2 bases and J 3 bases, leaving 11 bases between the germline ends. The CDR3 here is CASSQRQGSNQPQHF. CDR3 sequence (DNA): TGCGCCAGCAGCCAAAGGCAGGGTTCCAATCAGCCCCAGCATTTT.

This clone turned up a few times. The gene calls are TRBV5-1 and TRBJ1-6; TRBD1 aligns across 8 bases. This CDR3 comprises 14 residues. V lost 7 bases to trimming and J lost 9 bases; unmatched junction nucleotides: 9. The germline V gene has CDR1 SGHRS and CDR2 YFSETQ. This chain's CDR3 is CASGTGEVSSPLHF. The CDR3 coding sequence is TGCGCCAGCGGGACAGGAGAGGTATCTTCACCCCTCCACTTT.

The chain carries TRBV12-3 or TRBV12-4 and TRBJ2-2; D is perhaps TRBD1 (6 bases). CDR3 length equals 13 residues. Trimming cost V 6 bases and J 5 bases, with 10 bases left between them. The CDR3 here is CASRVDRTGELFF. CDR3 nucleotide sequence: TGTGCCAGCAGAGTTGACAGGACCGGGGAGCTGTTTTTT.

V usage is TRBV10-2 and J usage is TRBJ2-2; D remains ambiguous. V lost 7 bases and J 0 bases, leaving 15 bases between the germline ends. The CDR3 loop spans 16 amino acids. The germline V gene encodes CDR1 WSHSY and CDR2 SAAADI. The CDR3, as DNA: TGCGCCAGCACAAAATCGTGGCAATCGAACACCGGGGAGCTGTTTTTT. Its protein product is CASTKSWQSNTGELFF.

The chain uses TRBV4-1 and TRBJ1-5, with D possibly TRBD1 on 5 matching bases. Germline loops: CDR1 MGHRA, CDR2 YSYEKL. Trimming removed 0 bases at V and 5 bases at J, with 8 bases between. The CDR3 is 14 residues long. CDR3 protein: CASSQDLRDQPQHF. CDR3 coding DNA: TGCGCCAGCAGCCAAGATCTCAGGGATCAGCCCCAGCATTTT.

The rearrangement links TRBV11-2 to TRBJ2-7, with 7 bases aligning to TRBD1. The germline gives CDR1 SGHAT, CDR2 FQNNGV. This CDR3 has 13 amino acids. The V segment lost 5 bases and the J segment 3 bases; nucleotides outside the gene matches: 4. The CDR3 bases are TGTGCCAGCAGCCGGGACAGAAACTACGAGCAGTACTTC. Its protein product is CASSRDRNYEQYF.

V and J are TRBV19 and TRBJ1-2; tentatively, D is TRBD1 (6 bases). Germline CDR1 reads LNHDA; CDR2 reads SQIVND (reference sequence). V lost 8 bases, J lost 3 bases, and 19 bases lay in between. The CDR3 consists of 15 residues. The CDR3, as DNA: TGTGCCAGTGGCAACGGAACAGGGCTTTACTATGGCTACACCTTC. The encoded protein is CASGNGTGLYYGYTF.

This rearrangement joins TRBV28 to TRBJ1-2; 9 nucleotides align to TRBD1. The length of the CDR3 is 14 residues. Unmatched junction bases numbered 5, after V lost 6 bases and J lost 3 bases. Germline V gene data show CDR1 as MDHEN and CDR2 as SYDVKM. The CDR3 DNA follows: TGTGCCAGCAGAAAACGGGACAGGGACTATGGCTACACCTTC. Amino acids: CASRKRDRDYGYTF.

This clone was counted only a few times. The gene calls are TRBV28 and TRBJ1-2; TRBD1 aligns across 9 bases. The V segment lost 5 bases and the J segment 14 bases; nucleotides outside the gene matches: 9. Germline CDR1 MDHEN, CDR2 SYDVKM. This CDR3 has 12 amino acids. In nucleotides, the CDR3 is TGTGCCAGCAGTAAAGGACAGGGGTCAACTACCTTC. Translating gives CASSKGQGSTTF.

This clone was observed once. The rearrangement links TRBV28 to TRBJ2-5; 12 nucleotides match TRBD2. The CDR3 consists of 15 residues. J gave up 1 base and V 6 bases, and 3 bases lay outside the gene matches. CDR1 and CDR2 (germline): MDHEN, SYDVKM. In DNA, the CDR3 is TGTGCCAGCAGGCCGACTAGCGGGGGCCAAGAGACCCAGTACTTC. It codes for CASRPTSGGQETQYF.

Points on this clone: Germline and junction disagree at one end, which may indicate a read error. The genes are TRBV12-3 or TRBV12-4 and TRBJ2-3; 8 bases fit TRBD2. This CDR3 comprises 12 residues. The DNA of the CDR3 is TGCGCAATAGCGGGGAACACAGATACGCAGTATTTT. Translating gives CAIAGNTDTQYF.

V and J are TRBV11-2 and TRBJ1-2, with D perhaps matching TRBD1 (6 bases). Between the trimmed V and J ends, which lost 4 bases and 3 bases, there was a span of 15 bases. The CDR3 extends over 15 amino acids. Germline-derived CDR1 and CDR2 are SGHAT and FQNNGV. The CDR3 DNA reads TGTGCCAGCAGCTCCTCCCCACAGGGAGACTATGGCTACACCTTC. Amino acids: CASSSSPQGDYGYTF.

The V call is TRBV10-3, the J call TRBJ2-1; D may be TRBD2 (6 bases). The germline CDR1 and CDR2 sequences are ENHRY and SYGVKD. Trimming cost V 6 bases and J 1 base, with 10 bases left between them. The CDR3 is made up of 14 amino acids. The CDR3 here is CAISGGVSYNEQFF. Here the CDR3 DNA reads TGTGCCATCAGCGGAGGGGTATCCTACAATGAGCAGTTCTTC.

This clone was counted once. V gene TRBV30 combines with J gene TRBJ1-1; D may be TRBD1 (5 bases). The CDR3 spans 13 residues. V was clipped by 1 base and J by 1 base, with 7 bases between them. Germline V gives CDR1 GTSNPN, CDR2 SVGIG (reference sequence). CDR3 region: CAWSETGNTEAFF. DNA of the CDR3: TGTGCCTGGAGTGAAACAGGGAACACTGAAGCTTTCTTT.

The chain links TRBV5-1 to TRBJ2-3; a weak D match, TRBD1 (6 bases). The CDR3 totals 15 residues. CDR1 is SGHRS and CDR2 is YFSETQ in the germline V gene. Trimming stripped 2 bases from V and 4 bases from J, with 14 bases between. The CDR3 spells CASSFQGLGSDTQYF. CDR3 in DNA: TGCGCCAGCAGCTTTCAGGGGCTCGGTTCAGATACGCAGTATTTT.

This chain uses TRBV6-5 with TRBJ1-1; TRBD1 aligns across 8 bases. Germline V gives CDR1 MNHEY, CDR2 SVGAGI. This CDR3 comprises 15 residues. J lost 6 bases, V lost 5 bases, and 11 bases had no gene match. In DNA form, the CDR3 reads TGTGCCAGCAGTCGCCCCAGGGGGCTGGGGGCTGAAGCTTTCTTT. It encodes CASSRPRGLGAEAFF.